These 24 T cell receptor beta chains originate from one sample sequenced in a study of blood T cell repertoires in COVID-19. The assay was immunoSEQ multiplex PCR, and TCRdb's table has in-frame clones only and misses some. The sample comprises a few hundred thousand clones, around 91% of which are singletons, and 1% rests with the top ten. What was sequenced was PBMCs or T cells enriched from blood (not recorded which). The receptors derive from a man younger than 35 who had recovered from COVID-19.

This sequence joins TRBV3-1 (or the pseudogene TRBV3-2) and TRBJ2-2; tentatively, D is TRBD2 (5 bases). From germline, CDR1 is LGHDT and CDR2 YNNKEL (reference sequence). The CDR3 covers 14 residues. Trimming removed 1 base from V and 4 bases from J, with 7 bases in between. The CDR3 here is CASSQARATGELFF. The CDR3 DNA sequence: TGTGCCAGCAGCCAAGCGCGGGCCACCGGGGAGCTGTTTTTT.

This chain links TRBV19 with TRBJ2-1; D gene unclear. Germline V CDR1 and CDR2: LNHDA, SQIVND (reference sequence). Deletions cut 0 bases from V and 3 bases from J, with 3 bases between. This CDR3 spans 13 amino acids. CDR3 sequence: CASSIEYYNEQFF. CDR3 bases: TGTGCCAGTAGTATAGAATACTACAATGAGCAGTTCTTC.

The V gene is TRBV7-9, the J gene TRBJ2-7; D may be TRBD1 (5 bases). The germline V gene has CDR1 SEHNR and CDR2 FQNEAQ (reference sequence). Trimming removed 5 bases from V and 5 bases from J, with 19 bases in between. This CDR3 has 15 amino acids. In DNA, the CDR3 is TGTGCCAGCAGCCATGAAGGGGTCTCGGTGGACGAGCAGTACTTC. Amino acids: CASSHEGVSVDEQYF.

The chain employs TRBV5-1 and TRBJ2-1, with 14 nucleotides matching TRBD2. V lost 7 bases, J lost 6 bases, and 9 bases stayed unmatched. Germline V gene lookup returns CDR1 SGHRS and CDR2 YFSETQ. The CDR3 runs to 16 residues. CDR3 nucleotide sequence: TGCGCCAGCCATCCCACCGGGACTAGCGGGAGCAATGAGCAGTTCTTC. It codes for CASHPTGTSGSNEQFF. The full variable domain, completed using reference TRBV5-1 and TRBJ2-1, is KAGVTQTPRYLIKTRGQQVTLSCSPISGHRSVSWYQQTPGQGLQFLFEYFSETQRNKGNFPGRFSGRQFSNSRSEMNVSTLELGDSALYLCASHPTGTSGSNEQFFGPGTRLTVL.

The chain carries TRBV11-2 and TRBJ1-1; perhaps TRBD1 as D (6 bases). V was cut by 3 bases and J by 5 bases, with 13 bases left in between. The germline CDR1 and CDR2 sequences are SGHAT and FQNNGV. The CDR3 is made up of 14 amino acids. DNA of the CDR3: TGTGCCAGCAGCTTTTCCAGGGGTGATACTGAAGCTTTCTTT. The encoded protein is CASSFSRGDTEAFF. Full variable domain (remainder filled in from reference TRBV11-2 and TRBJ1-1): EAGVAQSPRYKIIEKRQSVAFWCNPISGHATLYWYQQILGQGPKLLIQFQNNGVVDDSQLPKDRFSAERLKGVDSTLKIQPAKLEDSAVYLCASSFSRGDTEAFFGQGTRLTVV.

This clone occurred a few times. The CDR3 nucleotides are TGTGCCAGCAGCCAAGGACAGAGGAACACTGAAGCTTTCTTT. Translated: CASSQGQRNTEAFF. V is TRBV4-2 and J is TRBJ1-1, with a possible D match to TRBD1 (5 bases). Germline CDR1 and CDR2: LGHNA and YNFKEQ. The CDR3 runs 14 residues. With 1 base removed from V and 1 base from J, the gap between germline ends came to 7 bases.

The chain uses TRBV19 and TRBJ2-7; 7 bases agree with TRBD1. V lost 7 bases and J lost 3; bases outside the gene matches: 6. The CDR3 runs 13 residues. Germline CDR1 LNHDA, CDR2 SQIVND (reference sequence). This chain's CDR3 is CASNSRGSYEQYF. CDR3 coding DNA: TGTGCCAGTAATTCCAGGGGGAGCTACGAGCAGTACTTC.

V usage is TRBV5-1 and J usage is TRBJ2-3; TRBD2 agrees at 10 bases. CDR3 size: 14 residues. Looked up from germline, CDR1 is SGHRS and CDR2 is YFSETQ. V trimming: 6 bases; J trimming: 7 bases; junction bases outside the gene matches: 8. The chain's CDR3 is CASKGTSGTNTQYF. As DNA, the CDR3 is TGCGCCAGCAAAGGAACTAGCGGGACGAATACGCAGTATTTT.

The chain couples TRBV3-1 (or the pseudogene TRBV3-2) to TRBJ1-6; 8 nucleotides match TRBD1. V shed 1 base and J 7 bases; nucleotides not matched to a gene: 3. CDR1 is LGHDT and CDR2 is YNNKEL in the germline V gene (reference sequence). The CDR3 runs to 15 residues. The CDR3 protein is CASSQGTGTNSPLHF. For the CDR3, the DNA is TGTGCCAGCAGCCAAGGGACAGGGACCAATTCACCCCTCCACTTT.

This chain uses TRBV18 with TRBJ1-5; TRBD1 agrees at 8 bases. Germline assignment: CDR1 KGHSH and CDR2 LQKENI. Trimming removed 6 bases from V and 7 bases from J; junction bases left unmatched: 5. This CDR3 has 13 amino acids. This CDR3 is CASSTGQGQPQHF. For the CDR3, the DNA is TGTGCCAGCTCGACAGGACAGGGCCAGCCCCAGCATTTT.

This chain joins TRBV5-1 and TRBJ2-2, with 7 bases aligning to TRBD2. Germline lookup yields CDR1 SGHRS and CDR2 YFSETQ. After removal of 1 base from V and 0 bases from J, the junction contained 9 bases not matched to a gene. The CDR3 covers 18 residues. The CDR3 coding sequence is TGCGCCAGCAGCTTGTTCGCTAGCGGAGCGACGAACACCGGGGAGCTGTTTTTT. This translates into CASSLFASGATNTGELFF.

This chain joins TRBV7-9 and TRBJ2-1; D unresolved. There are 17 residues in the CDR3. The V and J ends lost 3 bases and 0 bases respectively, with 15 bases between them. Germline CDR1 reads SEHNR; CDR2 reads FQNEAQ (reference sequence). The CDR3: CASSFIPQTGSYNEQFF. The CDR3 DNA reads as TGTGCCAGCAGCTTTATACCGCAAACGGGCTCCTACAATGAGCAGTTCTTC.

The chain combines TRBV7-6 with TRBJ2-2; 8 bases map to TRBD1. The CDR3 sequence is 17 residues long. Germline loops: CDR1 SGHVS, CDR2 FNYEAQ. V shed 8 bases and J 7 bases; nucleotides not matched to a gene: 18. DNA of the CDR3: TGTGCCAGCCGCAATTCGGCGGGCAGGGGGCCTCACGGGGAGCTGTTTTTT. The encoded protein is CASRNSAGRGPHGELFF.

The CDR3 loop is CASSPLRSGSSWLDTQYF. The CDR3 DNA sequence: TGTGCCAGCAGCCCCCTTCGTAGCGGGAGCTCGTGGCTAGATACGCAGTATTTT. The chain joins TRBV7-2 to TRBJ2-3, with 9 bases identical to TRBD2. Germline V CDR1 and CDR2: SGHTA, FQGNSA. Unmatched junction bases numbered 17, after V lost 5 bases and J lost 5 bases. The CDR3 is 18 amino acids.

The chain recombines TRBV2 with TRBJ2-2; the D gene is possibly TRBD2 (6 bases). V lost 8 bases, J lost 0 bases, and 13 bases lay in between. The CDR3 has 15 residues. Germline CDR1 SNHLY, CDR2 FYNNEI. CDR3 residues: CASRRGYSNTGELFF. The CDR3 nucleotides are TGTGCCAGCCGCCGGGGGTACTCGAACACCGGGGAGCTGTTTTTT.

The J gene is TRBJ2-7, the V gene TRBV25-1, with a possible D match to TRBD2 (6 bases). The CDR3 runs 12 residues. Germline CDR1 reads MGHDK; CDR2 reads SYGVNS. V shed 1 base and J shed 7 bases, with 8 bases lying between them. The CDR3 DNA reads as TGTGCCAGCAGTGAATTGGCGGGGGAGCAGTACTTC. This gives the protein CASSELAGEQYF.

In DNA form, the CDR3 reads TGTGCCAGCAGAGGACTAGCGGGAGGGGATACGCAGTATTTT. This encodes CASRGLAGGDTQYF. The rearrangement joins TRBV3-1 (or the pseudogene TRBV3-2) to TRBJ2-3; 15 nucleotides align to TRBD2. CDR1 and CDR2 (germline): LGHDT, YNNKEL (reference sequence). The CDR3 runs to 14 residues. The V gene end was trimmed by 6 bases and the J gene end by 6 bases; junction bases not matched to a gene: 1.

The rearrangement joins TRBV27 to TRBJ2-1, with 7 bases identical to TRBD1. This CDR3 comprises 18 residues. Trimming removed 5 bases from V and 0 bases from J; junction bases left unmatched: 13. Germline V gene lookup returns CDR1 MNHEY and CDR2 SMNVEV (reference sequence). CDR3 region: CASSDRTGRGRSYNEQFF. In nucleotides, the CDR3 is TGTGCCAGCAGTGACCGGACAGGAAGGGGCCGCTCCTACAATGAGCAGTTCTTC.

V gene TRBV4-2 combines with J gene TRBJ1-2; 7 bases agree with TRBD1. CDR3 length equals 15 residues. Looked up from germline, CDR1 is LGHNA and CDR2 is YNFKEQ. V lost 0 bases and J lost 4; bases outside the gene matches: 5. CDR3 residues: CASSQDTGEAYGYTF. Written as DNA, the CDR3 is TGTGCCAGCAGCCAAGATACAGGGGAGGCCTATGGCTACACCTTC.

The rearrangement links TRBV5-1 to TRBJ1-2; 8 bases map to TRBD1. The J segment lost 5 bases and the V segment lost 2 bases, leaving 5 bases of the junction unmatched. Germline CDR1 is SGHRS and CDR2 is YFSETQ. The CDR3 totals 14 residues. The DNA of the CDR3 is TGCGCCAGCAGCTTAACAGGGGGATGGTATGGCTACACCTTC. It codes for CASSLTGGWYGYTF.

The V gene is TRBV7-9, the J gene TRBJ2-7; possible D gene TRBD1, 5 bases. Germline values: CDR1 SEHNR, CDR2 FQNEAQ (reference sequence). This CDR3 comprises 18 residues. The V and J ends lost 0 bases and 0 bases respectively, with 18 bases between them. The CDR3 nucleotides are TGTGCCAGCAGCTTAGCGGATGAGTTAACAGGATTCTCCTACGAGCAGTACTTC. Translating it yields CASSLADELTGFSYEQYF.

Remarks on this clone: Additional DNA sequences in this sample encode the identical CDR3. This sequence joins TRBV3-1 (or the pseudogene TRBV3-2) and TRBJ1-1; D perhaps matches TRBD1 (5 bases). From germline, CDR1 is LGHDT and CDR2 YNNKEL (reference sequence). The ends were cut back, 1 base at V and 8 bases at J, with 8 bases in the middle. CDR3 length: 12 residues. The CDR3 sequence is CASSQGGAEAFF. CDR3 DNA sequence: TGTGCCAGCAGCCAAGGGGGCGCCGAAGCTTTCTTT.

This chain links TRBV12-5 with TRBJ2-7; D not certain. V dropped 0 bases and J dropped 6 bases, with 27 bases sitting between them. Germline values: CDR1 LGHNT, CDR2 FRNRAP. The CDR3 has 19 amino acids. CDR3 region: CASGLVHFKRPYHSVEQYF. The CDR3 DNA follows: TGTGCTAGTGGTTTGGTACATTTTAAGAGGCCCTATCACTCCGTCGAGCAGTACTTC.

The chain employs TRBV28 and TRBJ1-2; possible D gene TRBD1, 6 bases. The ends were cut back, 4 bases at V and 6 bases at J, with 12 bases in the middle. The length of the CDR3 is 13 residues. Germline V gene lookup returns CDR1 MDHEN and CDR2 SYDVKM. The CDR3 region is CASSSAQGNGYTF. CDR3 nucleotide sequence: TGTGCCAGCAGTTCGGCCCAGGGGAATGGCTACACCTTC.